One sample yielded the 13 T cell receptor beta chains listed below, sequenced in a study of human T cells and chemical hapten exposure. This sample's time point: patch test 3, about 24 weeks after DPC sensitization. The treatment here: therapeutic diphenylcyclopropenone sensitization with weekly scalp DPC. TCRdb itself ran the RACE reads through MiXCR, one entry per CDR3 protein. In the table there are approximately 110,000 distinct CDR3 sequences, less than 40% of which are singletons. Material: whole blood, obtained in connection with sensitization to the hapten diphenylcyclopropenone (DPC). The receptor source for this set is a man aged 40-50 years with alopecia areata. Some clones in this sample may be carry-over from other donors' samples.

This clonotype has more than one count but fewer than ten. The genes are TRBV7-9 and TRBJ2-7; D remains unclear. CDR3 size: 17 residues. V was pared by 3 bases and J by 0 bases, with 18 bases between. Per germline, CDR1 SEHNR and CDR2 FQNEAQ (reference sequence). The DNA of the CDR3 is TGTGCCAGCAGCTTCCCTACCGACGGCCTCATCTCCTACGAGCAGTACGTC. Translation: CASSFPTDGLISYEQYV.

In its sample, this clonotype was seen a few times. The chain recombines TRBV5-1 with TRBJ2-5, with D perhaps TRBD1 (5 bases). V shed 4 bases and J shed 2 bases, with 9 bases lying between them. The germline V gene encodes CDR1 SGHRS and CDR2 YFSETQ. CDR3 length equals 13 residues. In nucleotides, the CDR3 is TGCGCCAGCAGCAAACCAGGGCAAGAGACCCAGTACTTC. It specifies CASSKPGQETQYF.

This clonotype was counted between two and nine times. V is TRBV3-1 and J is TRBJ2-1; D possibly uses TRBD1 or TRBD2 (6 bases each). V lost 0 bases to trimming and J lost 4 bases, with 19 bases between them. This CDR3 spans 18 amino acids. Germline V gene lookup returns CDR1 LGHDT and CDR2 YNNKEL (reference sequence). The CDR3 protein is CASSQDTGAWGAYNEQFF. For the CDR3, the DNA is TGTGCCAGCAGCCAAGATACGGGGGCTTGGGGGGCATACAATGAGCAGTTCTTC.

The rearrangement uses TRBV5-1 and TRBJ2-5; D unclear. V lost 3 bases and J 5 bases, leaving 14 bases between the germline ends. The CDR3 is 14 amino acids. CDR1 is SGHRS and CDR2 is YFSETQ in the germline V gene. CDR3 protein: CASSSPGAVETQYF. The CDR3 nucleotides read TGCGCCAGCAGCTCCCCCGGAGCTGTGGAGACCCAGTACTTC.

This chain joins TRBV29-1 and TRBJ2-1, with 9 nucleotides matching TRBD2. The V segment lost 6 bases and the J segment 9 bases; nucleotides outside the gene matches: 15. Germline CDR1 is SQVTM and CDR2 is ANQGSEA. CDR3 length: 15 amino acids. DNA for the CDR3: TGCAGCGTCCCGGCGGGGGTAGCGGGAGCTCGTGAGCAGTTCTTC. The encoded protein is CSVPAGVAGAREQFF.

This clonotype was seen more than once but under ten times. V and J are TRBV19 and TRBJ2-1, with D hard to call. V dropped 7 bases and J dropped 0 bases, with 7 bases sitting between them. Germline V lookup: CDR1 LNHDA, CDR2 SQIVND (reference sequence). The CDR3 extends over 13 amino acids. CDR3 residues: CASTADSYNEQFF. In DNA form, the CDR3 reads TGTGCCAGTACGGCGGACTCCTACAATGAGCAGTTCTTC.

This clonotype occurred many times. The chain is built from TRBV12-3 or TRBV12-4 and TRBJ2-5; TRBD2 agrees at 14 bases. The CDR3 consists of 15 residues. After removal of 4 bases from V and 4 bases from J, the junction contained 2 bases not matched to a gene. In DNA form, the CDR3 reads TGTGCCAGCAGTTCCGGGACTAGCGGGAGAGAGACCCAGTACTTC. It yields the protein CASSSGTSGRETQYF.

CDR3 DNA: TGTGCCAGCAGTTCTGAACTAGCGCTGCAAGAGACCCAGTACTTC. Encoded protein: CASSSELALQETQYF. This chain connects TRBV6-6 to TRBJ2-5; TRBD2 agrees at 7 bases. The V gene's germline CDR1 is MNHNY and CDR2 SVGAGI (reference sequence). With V trimmed by 4 bases and J by 2 bases, 7 bases remained unmatched. The CDR3 covers 15 residues.

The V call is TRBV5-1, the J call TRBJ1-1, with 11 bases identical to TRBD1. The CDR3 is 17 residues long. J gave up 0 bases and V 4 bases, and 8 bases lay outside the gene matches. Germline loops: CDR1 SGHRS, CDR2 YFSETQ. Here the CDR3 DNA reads TGCGCCAGCAGCCTAATGGACAGGGGGCTCATGAACACTGAAGCTTTCTTT. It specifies CASSLMDRGLMNTEAFF.

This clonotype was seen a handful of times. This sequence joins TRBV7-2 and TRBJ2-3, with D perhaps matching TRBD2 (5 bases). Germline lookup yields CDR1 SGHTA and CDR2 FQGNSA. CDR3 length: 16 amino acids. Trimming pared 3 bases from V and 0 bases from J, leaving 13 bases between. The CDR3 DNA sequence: TGTGCCAGCAGCTTTTCGGCAAGCGGCAGCACAGATACGCAGTATTTT. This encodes CASSFSASGSTDTQYF.

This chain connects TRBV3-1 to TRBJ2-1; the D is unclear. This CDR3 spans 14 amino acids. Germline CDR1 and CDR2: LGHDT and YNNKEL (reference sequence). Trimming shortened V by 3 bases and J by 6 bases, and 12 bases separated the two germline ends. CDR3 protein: CASSQLPWINEQFF. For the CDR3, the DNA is TGTGCCAGCAGCCAGCTCCCCTGGATCAATGAGCAGTTCTTC.

CDR3 coding DNA: TGTGCCAGCAGTTTGGGTTACGAGCAGTACTTC. It specifies CASSLGYEQYF. The chain couples TRBV12-3 or TRBV12-4 to TRBJ2-7; D unclear. The CDR3 covers 11 residues. Deletions cut 3 bases from V and 4 bases from J, with 4 bases between.

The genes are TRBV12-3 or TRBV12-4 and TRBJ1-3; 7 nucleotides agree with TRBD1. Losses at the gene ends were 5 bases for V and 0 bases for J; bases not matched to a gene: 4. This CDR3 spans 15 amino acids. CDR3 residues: CASSRTGSSGNTIYF. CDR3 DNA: TGTGCCAGCAGTCGGACAGGCTCCTCTGGAAACACCATATATTTT.